This T cell receptor beta chain was recovered during a study of follicular helper T cells after annual influenza vaccination. Indicated time point: 2015-2016 season, pre-vaccination. Assay: immunoSEQ multiplex PCR; the TCRdb copy retains only in-frame clones and omits some. The data show approximately 6,500 clones, 82% seen once. The CDR3 loop spans 13 amino acids. Trimming took off 6 bases at V and 8 bases at J, with 13 bases between the two ends. Germline V lookup: CDR1 LNHDA, CDR2 SQIVND (reference sequence). The V and J genes are TRBV19 and TRBJ1-4; a possible D gene is TRBD1 (5 bases). This receptor was identified in an adult who received the influenza vaccine. The sequencing used CXCR5- memory CD4+ T cells sorted from blood, collected on the day of influenza vaccination. The CDR3 here is CASSHRGEEKLFF. The CDR3 nucleotides read TGTGCCAGTAGCCATCGGGGGGAGGAAAAACTGTTTTTT.